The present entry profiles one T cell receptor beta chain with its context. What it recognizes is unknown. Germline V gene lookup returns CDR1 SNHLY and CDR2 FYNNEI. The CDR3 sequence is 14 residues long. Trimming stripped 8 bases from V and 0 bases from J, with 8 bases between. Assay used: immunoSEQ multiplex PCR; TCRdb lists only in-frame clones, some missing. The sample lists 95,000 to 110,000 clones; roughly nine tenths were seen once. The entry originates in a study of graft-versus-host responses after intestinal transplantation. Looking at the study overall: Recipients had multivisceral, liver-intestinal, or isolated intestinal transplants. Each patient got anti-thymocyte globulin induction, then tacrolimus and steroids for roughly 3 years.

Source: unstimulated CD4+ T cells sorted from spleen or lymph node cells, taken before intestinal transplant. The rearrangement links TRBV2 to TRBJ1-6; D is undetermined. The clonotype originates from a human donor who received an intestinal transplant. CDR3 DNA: TGTGCCAGCCAGGAAAGCTCCTATAATTCACCCCTCCACTTT. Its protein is CASQESSYNSPLHF.